The 16 T cell receptor beta chains below come from one sample, sequenced in a study of blood T cell repertoires in COVID-19. Clones were sequenced by immunoSEQ multiplex PCR, and TCRdb holds only the in-frame ones, with some missing. The sample lists about 260,000 clones; under 90% were seen once. Sequencing input: peripheral blood. The receptors come from a woman aged 45 to 65 who had recovered from COVID-19.

This chain links TRBV28 with TRBJ2-5; TRBD2 might be the D (5 bases). The CDR3 sequence is 15 residues long. V lost 6 bases, J lost 3 bases, and 17 bases lay in between. Per the germline V gene, CDR1 is MDHEN and CDR2 is SYDVKM. The CDR3 loop reads CASSNRAAWKETQYF. Here the CDR3 DNA reads TGTGCCAGCAGCAACAGAGCGGCTTGGAAAGAGACCCAGTACTTC.

V and J are TRBV27 and TRBJ1-2, with 7 bases lining up with TRBD1. The CDR3 runs to 16 residues. V gave up 3 bases and J gave up 0 bases; unmatched junction bases: 7. The germline gives CDR1 MNHEY, CDR2 SMNVEV (reference sequence). The CDR3 nucleotides read TGTGCCAGCAGTTTCATCCTCAGGGGGACTAACTATGGCTACACCTTC. It codes for CASSFILRGTNYGYTF.

The rearrangement joins TRBV29-1 to TRBJ1-2; possibly TRBD1 for D (5 bases). Germline loops: CDR1 SQVTM, CDR2 ANQGSEA. The CDR3 sequence is 12 residues long. The V and J ends lost 5 bases and 7 bases respectively, with 14 bases between them. The CDR3 loop is CSVWEGLSGYTF. The CDR3 bases are TGCAGCGTTTGGGAGGGGCTTTCTGGCTACACCTTC.

V gene TRBV19 combines with J gene TRBJ2-1; possible D gene TRBD1, 5 bases. Trimming pared 2 bases from V and 0 bases from J, leaving 5 bases between. The germline V gene has CDR1 LNHDA and CDR2 SQIVND (reference sequence). The CDR3 spans 14 residues. Here the CDR3 reads CASSIQGSYNEQFF. CDR3 nucleotides: TGTGCCAGTAGTATACAGGGCTCCTACAATGAGCAGTTCTTC.

V is TRBV28 and J is TRBJ2-7, with 11 bases that match TRBD2. The ends lost 3 bases at V and 4 bases at J; junction bases unmatched: 5. The CDR3 runs 15 residues. Germline CDR1 is MDHEN and CDR2 is SYDVKM. The CDR3 DNA sequence: TGTGCCAGCAGTTTGAGGGCTAGCGGGAGGTACGAGCAGTACTTC. It encodes CASSLRASGRYEQYF.

A few counts support this clone. The chain recombines TRBV6-6 with TRBJ2-7; TRBD1 matches 7 bases. The germline V gene has CDR1 MNHNY and CDR2 SVGAGI (reference sequence). The CDR3 runs 14 residues. The V segment lost 7 bases and the J segment 4 bases; nucleotides outside the gene matches: 10. The CDR3 here is CASKGASLVYEQYF. The CDR3 coding sequence is TGTGCCAGCAAGGGGGCTAGTCTGGTTTACGAGCAGTACTTC.

This chain joins TRBV18 and TRBJ1-4, with unresolved D. The CDR3 has 17 amino acids. Trimming pared 1 base from V and 0 bases from J, leaving 12 bases between. Germline V gives CDR1 KGHSH, CDR2 LQKENI. CDR3 DNA sequence: TGTGCCAGCTCACCACGGGGAGGAGTTGCAACTAATGAAAAACTGTTTTTT. As protein: CASSPRGGVATNEKLFF.

The genes are TRBV5-1 and TRBJ2-3; 9 nucleotides match TRBD2. Germline V gene data show CDR1 as SGHRS and CDR2 as YFSETQ. The CDR3 contains 14 residues. The junction had 5 bases not matched to a gene; V was cut back by 4 bases and J by 5 bases. CDR3: CASSLSGGGDTQYF. The CDR3 region has the DNA TGCGCCAGCAGCCTTAGCGGGGGAGGAGATACGCAGTATTTT.

This clone was counted once. The CDR3: CATGGGRGSGANVLTF. The CDR3 DNA sequence: TGTGCCACTGGGGGGGGCAGGGGCTCTGGGGCCAACGTCCTGACTTTC. The V gene is TRBV27, the J gene TRBJ2-6; possibly TRBD2 for D (7 bases). CDR1 is MNHEY and CDR2 is SMNVEV in the germline V gene (reference sequence). V was pared by 10 bases and J by 0 bases, with 16 bases between. This CDR3 is built from 16 residues.

The chain combines TRBV11-3 with TRBJ2-1; D not resolved. The CDR3 totals 14 residues. CDR1 and CDR2 from the germline V gene are SGHNT and YENEEA. Trimming removed 6 bases at V and 2 bases at J, with 11 bases between. CDR3 region: CASSYDNAYNEQFF. The CDR3 DNA reads TGTGCCAGCAGTTACGACAACGCCTACAATGAGCAGTTCTTC.

This sequence joins TRBV3-1 (or the pseudogene TRBV3-2) and TRBJ1-4; perhaps TRBD1 as D (5 bases). With 0 bases removed from V and 10 bases from J, the gap between germline ends came to 12 bases. This CDR3 comprises 14 residues. Germline V gene sequence: CDR1 LGHDT, CDR2 YNNKEL (reference sequence). DNA of the CDR3: TGTGCCAGCAGCCAAGATTACGGGGGTGGAAAACTGTTTTTT. Its protein product is CASSQDYGGGKLFF.

The chain employs TRBV12-3 or TRBV12-4 and TRBJ1-1, with 7 bases aligning to TRBD1. J lost 5 bases, V lost 6 bases, and 6 bases had no gene match. CDR3 length: 13 amino acids. CDR3 protein: CASRLGQLTEAFF. CDR3 in DNA: TGTGCCAGCAGGCTGGGACAGTTGACTGAAGCTTTCTTT.

The chain couples TRBV6-4 to TRBJ2-2; 10 bases fit TRBD1. Germline V gene lookup returns CDR1 MRHNA and CDR2 SNTAGT. The ends lost 1 base at V and 6 bases at J; junction bases unmatched: 5. The CDR3 length is 16 residues. The DNA for the CDR3 is TGTGCCAGCAGTGACTACGGACAGGGGGGTGCCGGGGAGCTGTTTTTT. It is translated as CASSDYGQGGAGELFF.

This chain connects TRBV4-2 to TRBJ1-2; TRBD1 agrees at 7 bases. With 4 bases clipped from V and 2 bases from J, the junction kept 4 bases outside the gene matches. The CDR3 has 14 amino acids. Looked up from germline, CDR1 is LGHNA and CDR2 is YNFKEQ. The CDR3 nucleotides read TGTGCCAGCAGCCGAGGGGACAGAAACTATGGCTACACCTTC. Translated: CASSRGDRNYGYTF.

J is TRBJ2-3 and V is TRBV28, with TRBD1 matching over 8 bases. V gave up 1 base and J gave up 2 bases; unmatched junction bases: 5. Per the germline V gene, CDR1 is MDHEN and CDR2 is SYDVKM. The CDR3 spans 16 residues. This chain's CDR3 is CASSLYRTGPTDTQYF. The DNA for the CDR3 is TGTGCCAGCAGTTTATATCGGACAGGGCCCACAGATACGCAGTATTTT.

The chain joins TRBV10-3 to TRBJ1-3; 7 bases map to TRBD1. Germline trimming cut 9 bases from V and 2 bases from J; bases unmatched to any gene: 7. The CDR3 runs to 14 residues. CDR1 and CDR2 (germline): ENHRY, SYGVKD. The CDR3 protein is CAMQRGPTGNTIYF. In DNA, the CDR3 is TGTGCCATGCAAAGGGGGCCGACTGGAAACACCATATATTTT.